Listed below are T cell receptor beta chains from one sample, sequenced in a study of identical twins. Each CDR3 protein is one row after TCRdb ran MiXCR on the 5' RACE reads. The top ten hold about 0.27% of the sample, which has more than 1.5 million distinct CDR3 sequences, about 30% seen once. Sequenced material: cord blood. These receptor sequences come from a newborn girl in good health. Both conserved end residues are part of each CDR3. D genes are given only for firm matches. Not every row has a clone size; where given, it reads once, few, many or a size class.

size	J	V	D	DNA	CDR3
.	TRBJ1-6	TRBV6-1	.	TGTGCCAGCAGGCCTCCGGGACGCTCTAATTCACCCCTCCACTTT	CASRPPGRSNSPLHF
few	TRBJ2-1	TRBV20-1	TRBD2	TGCAGTGCTAGCGGGCGGGAGGGAAAGTCCTACAATGAGCAGTTCTTC	CSASGREGKSYNEQFF
many	TRBJ1-1	TRBV7-2	.	TGTGCCAGCAGCTTAGAACAGGGCACTGAAGCTTTCTTT	CASSLEQGTEAFF
.	TRBJ2-1	TRBV20-1	TRBD2	TGCAGTGCTGGGAGGGATGAGCAGTTCTTC	CSAGRDEQFF
.	TRBJ2-3	TRBV28	TRBD1	TGTGCCAGCAGTTTATATAAACAGGGGGCTCTGACAGATACGCAGTATTTT	CASSLYKQGALTDTQYF
few	TRBJ2-1	TRBV9	.	TGTGCCAGCAGCGTAGGGCGACAGAGCGGCTACGAGCAGTTCTTC	CASSVGRQSGYEQFF
few	TRBJ2-7	TRBV28	.	TGTGCCAGCAGTTTAGTAAGCCCAGGCGGTTACGAGCAGTACTTC	CASSLVSPGGYEQYF
many	TRBJ2-5	TRBV12-3/TRBV12-4	TRBD2	TGTGCCAGCAGGCTGACTAGCGGACAAGAGACCCAGTACTTC	CASRLTSGQETQYF
.	TRBJ1-5	TRBV10-3	.	TGTGCCATCAGTGAACACCCAAGCCAGCCCCAGCATTTT	CAISEHPSQPQHF
.	TRBJ2-7	TRBV4-2	.	TGTGCCAGCAGCCAAGGTGAGGGACCTCCTTACGAGCAGTACTTC	CASSQGEGPPYEQYF
few	TRBJ2-1	TRBV2	.	TGTGCCAGCAGTGAATGGCAGGGACGGTACAATGAGCAGTTCTTC	CASSEWQGRYNEQFF
few	TRBJ2-3	TRBV7-2	TRBD2	TGTGCCAGCAGCTTCCGGATAGCGGGGGGGCATAGGACGCAGTATTTT	CASSFRIAGGHRTQYF
.	TRBJ2-2	TRBV20-1	TRBD2	TGCAGGAATAGGGACTCTCGACTAGCGGGGGGGCCGAACACCGGGGAGCTGTTTTTT	CRNRDSRLAGGPNTGELFF
.	TRBJ2-7	TRBV20-1	TRBD2	TGCAGTGCTAGGGGACTAGGGCACGACAATGAGCAGTACTTC	CSARGLGHDNEQYF
.	TRBJ2-1	TRBV4-2	TRBD2	TGTGCCAGCAGCACGGGACTAGCGGGAGGCGACAATGAGCAGTTCTTC	CASSTGLAGGDNEQFF
many	TRBJ2-3	TRBV28	TRBD1	TGTGCCAGCAGGCGACAGGGCATCACAGATACGCAGTATTTT	CASRRQGITDTQYF
few	TRBJ2-7	TRBV3-1	.	TGTGCCAGCAGCCCAGCATTCAGGGGGGGCTCCTACGAGCAGTACTTC	CASSPAFRGGSYEQYF
.	TRBJ2-5	TRBV29-1	TRBD2	TGCAGCGTTGAAATCCTAGCGGGAGAGACCCAGTACTTC	CSVEILAGETQYF
few	TRBJ2-5	TRBV4-2	TRBD2	TGTGCCAGCAGCCAAGATCCGGCGGGGGTCCAAGAGACCCAGTACTTC	CASSQDPAGVQETQYF
.	TRBJ1-4	TRBV30	.	TGTGCCTGGACCCCGGGATCCTATGAAAAACTGTTTTTT	CAWTPGSYEKLFF
.	TRBJ1-6	TRBV29-1	TRBD1	TGCGGCGTCCGAAGGGCAGGACAGGGTAGCTCACCCCTCCACTTT	CGVRRAGQGSSPLHF
.	TRBJ2-2	TRBV28	TRBD2	TGTGCCAGCAGTTACCTCCGGACTAGCGAGAACACCGGGGAGCTGTTTTTT	CASSYLRTSENTGELFF
few	TRBJ2-3	TRBV7-7	TRBD2	TGTGCTAGCAGCCGGGGACTAGCGGGGGCTAGCACAGATACGCAGTATTTT	CASSRGLAGASTDTQYF
once	TRBJ2-4	TRBV6-1	TRBD1	TGTGCCAGCAGCTTCGAAGGACAGGGGGCTGACGGGCAGTACTTC	CASSFEGQGADGQYF
few	TRBJ2-1	TRBV20-1	TRBD2	TGCAGTGCTAGAGATAGCGGGATAGTATTCAATGAGCAGTTCTTC	CSARDSGIVFNEQFF
.	TRBJ1-2	TRBV5-1	.	TGCGCCAGCAGCCCGCGTGTGGACCCAGGCTATGGCTACACCTTC	CASSPRVDPGYGYTF
.	TRBJ1-1	TRBV30	.	TGTGCCTGGAGTCCGGTAATTGAGGATTTCTTT	CAWSPVIEDFF
.	TRBJ1-2	TRBV7-9	.	TGTAGCCCCCACTATGGCTACACCTTC	CSPHYGYTF
.	TRBJ2-5	TRBV13	.	TGTGCCAGCAGCCCCTCTGAGGGCAAGCTGGCAGAGACCCAGTACTTC	CASSPSEGKLAETQYF
.	TRBJ1-4	TRBV6-2/TRBV6-3	.	TGTGCCAGCAGCCGTCGGGACAACAGGGATGTTCGTGAAAAACTGTTTTTT	CASSRRDNRDVREKLFF
few	TRBJ2-5	TRBV4-2	.	TGTGCCAGCAGCCCAGGGCAAAAGTATGGGGAGACCCAGTACTTC	CASSPGQKYGETQYF
.	TRBJ1-5	TRBV20-1	.	TGCAGTGCATTGGAGGGACATAGCAATCAGCCCCAGCATTTT	CSALEGHSNQPQHF
many	TRBJ1-6	TRBV4-2	.	TGTGCCAGCAGCCAAGAGCTTAGCTCCTATAATTCACCCCTCCACTTT	CASSQELSSYNSPLHF
few	TRBJ2-7	TRBV19	TRBD2	TGTGCCAGTAGTATAGAGCGGGAGGCCGACGAGCAGTACTTC	CASSIEREADEQYF
many	TRBJ2-1	TRBV9	TRBD2	TGTGCCAGCACCAGGACTAGCGGCTCCTACAATGAGCAGTTCTTC	CASTRTSGSYNEQFF
.	TRBJ2-3	TRBV20-1	TRBD2	TGCAGTGCTAGAGATCTGACTAGCGGGAGTCGCCTCACAGATACGCAGTATTTT	CSARDLTSGSRLTDTQYF
many	TRBJ2-7	TRBV28	.	TGTGCCAGCAGTCCGACGACAGGTTCCTACGAGCAGTACTTC	CASSPTTGSYEQYF
.	TRBJ1-1	TRBV6-5	.	TGTGCCAGCAGCGCGGGAAGGGGGAAAGCTTTCTTT	CASSAGRGKAFF
.	TRBJ1-1	TRBV9	.	TGTGCCAGCAGCGTCGGGTCCCCCAGGGTGAGCACTGAAGCTTTCTTT	CASSVGSPRVSTEAFF
few	TRBJ2-7	TRBV10-3	TRBD1	TGTGCCATCAGTTACCGAGACAGGGGAATGTACGAGCAGTACTTC	CAISYRDRGMYEQYF
.	TRBJ2-7	TRBV5-1	.	TGCGCCAGCAGCCCAACAGGAGTGCCCTACGAGCAGTACTTC	CASSPTGVPYEQYF
.	TRBJ2-1	TRBV18	TRBD2	TGTGCCAGCTCCCCAACCGGGACTAGCGGTAATGAGCAGTTCTTC	CASSPTGTSGNEQFF
few	TRBJ2-7	TRBV25-1	TRBD2	TGTGCCAGCAGTCGGGAGGTGGGACTAGCGGGAGAATACGAGCAGTACTTC	CASSREVGLAGEYEQYF
.	TRBJ2-5	TRBV3-1	TRBD2	TGTGCCAGCAGCCAAGATTACCTCGGACTAGGACAGACCCAGTACTTC	CASSQDYLGLGQTQYF
.	TRBJ1-1	TRBV7-6	TRBD1	TGTGCCAGCTCCCGACAGGGGGGTCGGATGAACACTGAAGCTTTCTTT	CASSRQGGRMNTEAFF
few	TRBJ2-1	TRBV6-1	.	TGTGCCAGCAGTGAATGGTCGGGGACAACGCAGTTCTTC	CASSEWSGTTQFF
.	TRBJ2-5	TRBV20-1	.	TGCAGTGCTCCCCTGAACGGGGGACAGCAGACCCAGTACTTC	CSAPLNGGQQTQYF
.	TRBJ2-3	TRBV7-2	.	TGTGCCAGCAGCTGGCGACAGAGCACAGATACGCAGTATTTT	CASSWRQSTDTQYF
many	TRBJ2-1	TRBV28	.	TGTGCCAGCACCTTGGACGGAGGCCTATACAATGAGCAGTTCTTC	CASTLDGGLYNEQFF
.	TRBJ2-3	TRBV20-1	TRBD2	TGCAGTGCTAGGCCTAGCGGGGGATTCACAGATACGCAGTATTTT	CSARPSGGFTDTQYF
few	TRBJ2-5	TRBV29-1	.	TGCAGCGTTGCGGGAGCGGTCCAAGAGACCCAGTACTTC	CSVAGAVQETQYF
.	TRBJ1-1	TRBV28	.	TGTGCCAGCAGTTTTCGTACCGCGGCTGAAGCTTTCTTT	CASSFRTAAEAFF
.	TRBJ1-1	TRBV12-3/TRBV12-4	TRBD1	TGTGCCAGCAGATACAGGGGGGGGAGGGCTTTCTTT	CASRYRGGRAFF
.	TRBJ2-2	TRBV7-2	TRBD1	TGTGCCAGCAGCCCGGCAGGGGGATGGGAGCTGTTTTTT	CASSPAGGWELFF
.	TRBJ1-2	TRBV29-1	.	TGCAGCGTTGTGGACGTAAACTATGGCTACACCTTC	CSVVDVNYGYTF
.	TRBJ2-7	TRBV18	.	TGTGCCAGCTCACCAAGGCGGGATAGCGAGCAGTACTTC	CASSPRRDSEQYF
few	TRBJ2-1	TRBV20-1	TRBD2	TGCAGTGCCCATAGCGGGAGGGTCTTATCCTACAATGAGCAGTTCTTC	CSAHSGRVLSYNEQFF
few	TRBJ1-5	TRBV10-2	.	TGCGCCAGCAGTGACGGCCTCTCGGCGAGCAATCAGCCCCAGCATTTT	CASSDGLSASNQPQHF
.	TRBJ2-2	TRBV29-1	.	TGCAGCGTTCGGCGATCCGGGGAGCTGTTTTTT	CSVRRSGELFF